Each of the 6 T cell receptor beta chains below was sequenced from the same sample in a study of cytomegalovirus exposure and HLA in healthy donors. The PCR made use of 60 Vbeta and 13 Jbeta primers. Libraries were prepared by immunoSEQ multiplex PCR; TCRdb keeps only in-frame clonotypes and omits some of them. The table records 200,000 to 250,000 clones, around 80% of them present only once. Sequencing was carried out using PBMCs. These TCRs come from a boy under 18 in good health and CMV-seronegative.

The rearrangement joins TRBV19 to TRBJ1-3; the D gene is possibly TRBD1 (6 bases). Germline loops: CDR1 LNHDA, CDR2 SQIVND (reference sequence). V was shortened by 6 bases and J by 8 bases, with 14 bases between the two germline ends. The CDR3 totals 13 residues. As DNA, the CDR3 is TGTGCCAGTAGAATAACAGGGATCGACACCATATATTTT. It is translated as CASRITGIDTIYF.

The rearrangement links TRBV7-2 to TRBJ2-7, with unresolved D. The V gene's germline CDR1 is SGHTA and CDR2 FQGNSA. The CDR3 covers 13 residues. V shed 1 base and J shed 4 bases, with 8 bases lying between them. CDR3 sequence reads: CASSLVGRYEQYF. The CDR3, as DNA: TGTGCCAGCAGCTTAGTTGGCAGGTACGAGCAGTACTTC.

The chain joins TRBV19 to TRBJ2-3; 9 nucleotides agree with TRBD2. V gave up 7 bases and J gave up 0 bases; unmatched junction bases: 5. Looked up from germline, CDR1 is LNHDA and CDR2 is SQIVND (reference sequence). CDR3 size: 15 residues. The CDR3 protein is CASIRGLASTDTQYF. CDR3 nucleotide sequence: TGTGCCAGTATTCGGGGACTAGCTAGCACAGATACGCAGTATTTT.

V gene TRBV2 combines with J gene TRBJ2-2; no clear D gene. There are 13 residues in the CDR3. V lost 3 bases and J 6 bases, leaving 8 bases between the germline ends. CDR1 SNHLY and CDR2 FYNNEI come from the germline V gene. This chain's CDR3 is CASSERLAGELFF. The CDR3 region has the DNA TGTGCCAGCAGTGAGCGGTTAGCCGGGGAGCTGTTTTTT.

Only a few counts were recorded for this clone. The chain carries TRBV5-1 and TRBJ2-3; 11 bases match TRBD2. With V trimmed by 3 bases and J by 1 base, 1 base remained unmatched. The CDR3 totals 15 residues. CDR1 is SGHRS, CDR2 YFSETQ, per germline. This chain's CDR3 is CASSWGLAGTDTQYF. CDR3 coding DNA: TGCGCCAGCAGCTGGGGACTAGCGGGCACAGATACGCAGTATTTT. The variable domain in full, with the rest retrieved from reference TRBV5-1 and TRBJ2-3, is KAGVTQTPRYLIKTRGQQVTLSCSPISGHRSVSWYQQTPGQGLQFLFEYFSETQRNKGNFPGRFSGRQFSNSRSEMNVSTLELGDSALYLCASSWGLAGTDTQYFGPGTRLTVL.

The V and J genes are TRBV28 and TRBJ1-1; TRBD1 agrees at 9 bases. Germline V gene data show CDR1 as MDHEN and CDR2 as SYDVKM. This CDR3 has 15 amino acids. V gave up 3 bases and J gave up 4 bases; unmatched junction bases: 6. CDR3 coding DNA: TGTGCCAGCAGTTTGGGGGACAGGGAGGCCACTGAAGCTTTCTTT. Encoded protein: CASSLGDREATEAFF.